This is a list of T cell receptor beta chains from one sample in a study of early T cells in non-severe SARS-CoV-2 infection. TCRdb re-analysed the 5' RACE reads in MiXCR, keeping a single row per CDR3 protein. Here the sample spans tens of thousands of distinct CDR3 sequences, about 5% being singletons. The sample comprised whole blood. The receptor source for this set is an adult who was a healthcare worker with PCR-confirmed SARS-CoV-2 infection or an uninfected control (not recorded which). The CDR3 runs from the conserved cysteine through the conserved F or W. D genes are given only for firm matches. Size is stated for part of the rows, as once, few or many counts, or as a class when the clone is expanded.

cdr3_length	d_call	v_call	clone_size	j_call	cdr3_nt	cdr3_aa
12	.	TRBV28	few	TRBJ2-3	TGTGCCACAGACAAGGAGACAGATACGCAGTATTTT	CATDKETDTQYF
13	.	TRBV20-1	.	TRBJ1-2	TGCAGTGCTAGAGATATGGGGTCCTATGGCTACACCTTC	CSARDMGSYGYTF
12	.	TRBV7-2	.	TRBJ1-6	TGTGCCAGCAGCGGGGGTGGATCACCCCTCCACTTT	CASSGGGSPLHF
13	TRBD1	TRBV6-2/TRBV6-3	medium-sized	TRBJ2-1	TGTGCCAGCCGGGGACAGGGGATAGATGAGCAGTTCTTC	CASRGQGIDEQFF
11	.	TRBV20-1	many	TRBJ1-2	TGCAGTGCTTTCCGGGACCATGGCTACACCTTC	CSAFRDHGYTF
15	.	TRBV12-3/TRBV12-4	many	TRBJ2-6	TGTGCCAGCAGTCCTGTTAGGTCTGGGGCCAACGTCCTGACTTTC	CASSPVRSGANVLTF
14	.	TRBV24-1	.	TRBJ1-2	TGTGCCACCAGTGACCAAAGACAGCTGAGGGGCTACACCTTC	CATSDQRQLRGYTF
14	TRBD2	TRBV29-1	medium-sized	TRBJ2-1	TGCAGCGTCGGGACTAGCGGCCTACAGAATGAGCAGTTCTTC	CSVGTSGLQNEQFF
12	.	TRBV2	many	TRBJ2-1	TGTGCCAGCAGTGAAGGGGCGAATGAGCAGTTCTTC	CASSEGANEQFF
15	.	TRBV28	.	TRBJ2-3	TGTGCCAGCATGATTGGCGGGCCACCCACAGATACGCAGTATTTT	CASMIGGPPTDTQYF
14	.	TRBV27	.	TRBJ2-2	TGTGCCAGCAGTCCCCTGTTGAACACCGGGGAGCTGTTTTTT	CASSPLLNTGELFF
16	TRBD2	TRBV3-1	.	TRBJ2-3	TGTGCCAGCAGCCCCGGGACTAGCGGGAGCACAGATACGCAGTATTTT	CASSPGTSGSTDTQYF
18	.	TRBV29-1	few	TRBJ2-1	TGCAGCGTTGAAGGGGGGCTCCGGGACGCCAGCTCCTACAATGAGCAGTTCTTC	CSVEGGLRDASSYNEQFF
14	.	TRBV3-1	.	TRBJ2-7	TGTGCCAGCAGTCCGGCCAGGGTCTCCTACGAGCAGTACTTC	CASSPARVSYEQYF
17	.	TRBV11-3	many	TRBJ1-4	TGTGCCAGCAGCCCCGACCCGGGACGGTCAACTAATGAAAAACTGTTTTTT	CASSPDPGRSTNEKLFF
13	.	TRBV28	many	TRBJ2-1	TGTGCCAGCAGTGTCTCGCCGAGCATTGAGCAGTTCTTC	CASSVSPSIEQFF
12	.	TRBV6-2/TRBV6-3	.	TRBJ2-5	TGTGCCAGCAGTCAAGTCAGGGAGACCCAGTACTTC	CASSQVRETQYF
13	.	TRBV27	.	TRBJ2-7	TGTGCCAGTACAGGGTATAGCACCTACGAGCAGTACTTC	CASTGYSTYEQYF
13	.	TRBV5-5	many	TRBJ2-5	TGTGCCAGCAGCTTGGGGAGTAGTGAGACCCAGTACTTC	CASSLGSSETQYF
13	TRBD2	TRBV10-1	few	TRBJ2-1	TGCGCCAGCAGTGAGTCTCGGGAGGCTGAGCAGTTCTTC	CASSESREAEQFF
15	.	TRBV11-2	few	TRBJ2-2	TGTGCCAGCCTATCCATCCAGGGAAAGGCCGGGGAGCTGTTTTTT	CASLSIQGKAGELFF
14	.	TRBV7-9	many	TRBJ1-1	TGTGCCAGCAGCGGAGACGGGAAGAACACTGAAGCTTTCTTT	CASSGDGKNTEAFF
13	.	TRBV6-6	few	TRBJ1-6	TGTGCCAGCAGCCTTAGACAGGACTCACCCCTCCACTTT	CASSLRQDSPLHF